What follows are 20 T cell receptor beta chains derived from one specimen sequenced in a study of monozygotic twins with cystic fibrosis (TCRdb year 2021). The method behind the library was the immunoSEQ multiplex PCR assay. This immuneACCESS table, as held by TCRdb, lists in-frame sequences with V and J called but not all clones. Of the missing ones, under half trace to an unresolved V gene in checked studies; the others have no known cause. The sample table records approximately 24,000 clones; around nine tenths of these occur just once. The top ten hold around 1.2% of the sample. Sequenced: blood. Receptors originate from a woman in her 30s with cystic fibrosis.

This clone was seen once. The rearrangement links TRBV5-4 to TRBJ2-3; 9 bases fit TRBD2. Germline CDR1 is SGHNT and CDR2 is YYREEE (reference sequence). This CDR3 contains 16 residues. Germline trimming cut 7 bases from V and 1 base from J; bases unmatched to any gene: 10. In nucleotides, the CDR3 is TGTGCCAGCTCCCTACGCCGACTAGCGGGCACAGATACGCAGTATTTT. As protein: CASSLRRLAGTDTQYF.

The chain is built from TRBV4-3 and TRBJ1-4; TRBD1 is a possible D gene (5 bases). CDR3 length equals 15 residues. Looked up from germline, CDR1 is LGHNA and CDR2 is YSLEER. The V end lost 3 bases, the J end lost 8 bases, and 16 bases lay between the germline ends. DNA for the CDR3: TGCGCCAGCAGCCAGGGTACCGGGGCCTCAGAAAAACTGTTTTTT. Amino acids: CASSQGTGASEKLFF.

The DNA for the CDR3 is TGTGCCAGTAGTATAGATTACGCGAGCGGGAGCTACACCGGGGAGCTGTTTTTT. It translates to CASSIDYASGSYTGELFF. The chain is built from TRBV19 and TRBJ2-2; the match to TRBD2 covers 8 bases. Germline V gives CDR1 LNHDA, CDR2 SQIVND (reference sequence). This CDR3 has 18 amino acids. Unmatched junction bases numbered 9, after V lost 0 bases and J lost 3 bases.

This clone was seen just once. This sequence joins TRBV5-1 and TRBJ2-5, with D tentatively TRBD1 (6 bases). Germline CDR1 is SGHRS and CDR2 is YFSETQ. CDR3 length equals 15 residues. Trimming took off 3 bases at V and 0 bases at J, with 12 bases between the two ends. CDR3 nucleotides: TGCGCCAGCAGCTGGGGACAAAGTTACCAAGAGACCCAGTACTTC. Translated: CASSWGQSYQETQYF.

This rearrangement joins TRBV9 to TRBJ1-6; D gene uncertain. Germline V gene sequence: CDR1 SGDLS, CDR2 YYNGEE. Between the trimmed V and J ends, which lost 3 bases and 14 bases, there was a span of 15 bases. The length of the CDR3 is 13 residues. CDR3: CASSDYKSGSLHF. CDR3 nucleotide sequence: TGTGCCAGCAGCGATTACAAATCGGGGTCCCTCCACTTT.

Worth noting for this clone: One end of the junction is discordant with germline, which a read error may explain. The chain has TRBV14 and TRBJ1-2; 10 bases match TRBD1. The CDR3 has 13 amino acids. Germline V CDR1 and CDR2: SGHDN, FVKESK. In DNA, the CDR3 is TGTGCCAGCAGCCAAAACCCCTGGGGGACAGGGGACTTC. Protein product: CASSQNPWGTGDF.

In DNA form, the CDR3 reads TGTGCCAGTAGTATACGAGGGCTAGGGGAAAAACTGTTTTTT. Protein: CASSIRGLGEKLFF. The rearrangement links TRBV19 to TRBJ1-4; the D is unclear. V dropped 2 bases and J dropped 8 bases, with 12 bases sitting between them. From germline, CDR1 is LNHDA and CDR2 SQIVND (reference sequence). This CDR3 has 14 residues.

The rearrangement links TRBV11-2 to TRBJ2-1; D is ambiguous. CDR3 size: 16 residues. The germline V gene has CDR1 SGHAT and CDR2 FQNNGV. The V end lost 5 bases, the J end lost 0 bases, and 14 bases lay between the germline ends. CDR3 region: CASSPRPKSSYNEQFF. Here the CDR3 DNA reads TGTGCCAGCAGCCCTAGGCCCAAAAGCTCCTACAATGAGCAGTTCTTC.

The genes are TRBV11-2 and TRBJ2-2, with no clear D. This CDR3 contains 13 residues. The germline CDR1 and CDR2 sequences are SGHAT and FQNNGV. Trimming pared 0 bases from V and 7 bases from J, leaving 6 bases between. In DNA form, the CDR3 reads TGTGCCAGCAGCTTAGAATGGGTCGGGGAGCTGTTTTTT. It codes for CASSLEWVGELFF. Together with reference TRBV11-2 and TRBJ2-2, the CDR3 gives the full variable domain: EAGVAQSPRYKIIEKRQSVAFWCNPISGHATLYWYQQILGQGPKLLIQFQNNGVVDDSQLPKDRFSAERLKGVDSTLKIQPAKLEDSAVYLCASSLEWVGELFFGEGSRLTVL.

The chain couples TRBV7-9 to TRBJ2-3; D not certain. The length of the CDR3 is 12 residues. The germline V gene has CDR1 SEHNR and CDR2 FQNEAQ (reference sequence). Trimming took 2 bases from V and 5 from J, leaving 5 bases between them. DNA of the CDR3: TGTGCCAGCAGCTTACTTGTAGATACGCAGTATTTT. It yields the protein CASSLLVDTQYF. Filled out from reference TRBV7-9 and TRBJ2-3, the complete variable domain reads DTGVSQNPRHKITKRGQNVTFRCDPISEHNRLYWYRQTLGQGPEFLTYFQNEAQLEKSRLLSDRFSAERPKGSFSTLEIQRTEQGDSAMYLCASSLLVDTQYFGPGTRLTVL.

V is TRBV11-2 and J is TRBJ2-1; 10 bases fit TRBD1. Germline V gene sequence: CDR1 SGHAT, CDR2 FQNNGV. The CDR3 runs 16 residues. The V and J ends lost 5 bases and 1 base, in that order; junction bases with no gene match: 5. The CDR3 coding sequence is TGTGCCAGCAGCCAGGACAGGGGGTTTTCCTACAATGAGCAGTTCTTC. It codes for CASSQDRGFSYNEQFF.

The chain carries TRBV7-2 and TRBJ1-3; D remains ambiguous. Per germline, CDR1 SGHTA and CDR2 FQGNSA. This CDR3 spans 13 amino acids. Deletions cut 5 bases from V and 4 bases from J, with 9 bases between. The CDR3 here is CASSTDRGNTIYF. The DNA for the CDR3 is TGTGCCAGCAGCACCGACCGGGGAAACACCATATATTTT.

V is TRBV5-1 and J is TRBJ1-1; 7 bases are shared with TRBD1. The CDR3 has 13 amino acids. With V trimmed by 4 bases and J by 8 bases, 8 bases remained unmatched. The germline CDR1 and CDR2 sequences are SGHRS and YFSETQ. This CDR3 is CASSRDRQGEAFF. The CDR3 DNA reads as TGCGCCAGCAGCCGGGATAGACAGGGCGAAGCTTTCTTT.

J is TRBJ2-5 and V is TRBV29-1; either TRBD1 or TRBD2 may fit D (5 bases each). Germline V gene lookup returns CDR1 SQVTM and CDR2 ANQGSEA. Trimming pared 4 bases from V and 5 bases from J, leaving 17 bases between. The CDR3 has 14 residues. The CDR3 sequence is CSVVGRGWEETQYF. CDR3 coding DNA: TGCAGCGTTGTTGGCCGGGGCTGGGAGGAGACCCAGTACTTC.

The rearrangement links TRBV7-8 to TRBJ1-4, with D perhaps TRBD1 (5 bases). This CDR3 spans 15 amino acids. In germline, CDR1 is SGHVS, CDR2 FQNEAQ. The V end was cut by 5 bases, the J end by 8 bases, with 18 bases between. The CDR3: CASSASGSIGEKLFF. For the CDR3, the DNA is TGTGCCAGCAGCGCCTCAGGGTCTATTGGCGAAAAACTGTTTTTT.

This clone was picked up one time. The chain employs TRBV15 and TRBJ2-5; D possibly matches TRBD1 or TRBD2 (5 bases each). CDR1 LNHNV and CDR2 YYDKDF come from the germline V gene (reference sequence). The CDR3 sequence is 15 residues long. The ends were cut back, 2 bases at V and 5 bases at J, with 15 bases in the middle. CDR3 coding DNA: TGTGCCACCAGCAGAAAGGGGACGTCCCCGGAGACCCAGTACTTC. It specifies CATSRKGTSPETQYF. The full variable domain, its missing parts supplied by reference TRBV15 and TRBJ2-5, is DAMVIQNPRYQVTQFGKPVTLSCSQTLNHNVMYWYQQKSSQAPKLLFHYYDKDFNNEADTPDNFQSRRPNTSFCFLDIRSPGLGDTAMYLCATSRKGTSPETQYFGPGTRLLVL.

The J gene is TRBJ2-3, the V gene TRBV15; no definite D call. V lost 8 bases, J lost 4 bases, and 13 bases lay in between. This CDR3 is 13 amino acids long. Looked up from germline, CDR1 is LNHNV and CDR2 is YYDKDF (reference sequence). The CDR3 bases are TGTGCCACCTCGCCCTATTTGGCAGATACGCAGTATTTT. This sequence encodes CATSPYLADTQYF.

This clone was found once. The CDR3 loop is CASSQERAGDTFNLAKNIQYF. As DNA, the CDR3 is TGCGCCAGCAGCCAAGAGAGGGCGGGGGACACTTTCAATCTCGCCAAAAACATTCAGTACTTC. This chain connects TRBV4-1 to TRBJ2-4; a possible D gene is TRBD2 (7 bases). V lost 0 bases and J 1 base, leaving 25 bases between the germline ends. The CDR3 spans 21 residues. Germline CDR1 is MGHRA and CDR2 is YSYEKL.

The rearrangement joins TRBV10-3 to TRBJ2-5; D may correspond to TRBD1 or TRBD2 (5 bases each). Looked up from germline, CDR1 is ENHRY and CDR2 is SYGVKD. Trimming shortened V by 10 bases and J by 5 bases, and 14 bases separated the two germline ends. There are 12 residues in the CDR3. In nucleotides, the CDR3 is TGTGCCACCCGAAGAGGGGCGGAGACCCAGTACTTC. It codes for CATRRGAETQYF.

The chain combines TRBV13 with TRBJ2-7; TRBD1 is a possible D gene (6 bases). Deletions cut 4 bases from V and 3 bases from J, with 25 bases between. The CDR3 totals 18 residues. The germline V gene encodes CDR1 PRHDT and CDR2 FYEKMQ (reference sequence). CDR3 coding DNA: TGTGCCAGCAGCTCCCTTCGGTCCTACACAGGGTTACGCTACGAGCAGTACTTC. Protein: CASSSLRSYTGLRYEQYF.